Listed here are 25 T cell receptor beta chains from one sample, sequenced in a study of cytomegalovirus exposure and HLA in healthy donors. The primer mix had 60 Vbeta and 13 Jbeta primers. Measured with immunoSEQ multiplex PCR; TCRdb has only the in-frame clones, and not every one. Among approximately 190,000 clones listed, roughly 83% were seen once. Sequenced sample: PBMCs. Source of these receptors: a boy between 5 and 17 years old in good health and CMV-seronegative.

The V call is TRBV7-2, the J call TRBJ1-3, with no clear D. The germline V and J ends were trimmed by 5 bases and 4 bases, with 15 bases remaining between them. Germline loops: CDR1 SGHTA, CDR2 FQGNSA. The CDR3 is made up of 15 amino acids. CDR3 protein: CASSRDYSDGNTIYF. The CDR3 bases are TGTGCCAGCAGCCGAGACTATAGCGACGGAAACACCATATATTTT.

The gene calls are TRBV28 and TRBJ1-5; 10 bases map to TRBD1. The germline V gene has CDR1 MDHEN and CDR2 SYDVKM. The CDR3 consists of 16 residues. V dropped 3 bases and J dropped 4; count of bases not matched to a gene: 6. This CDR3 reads CASSFVGQGGNQPQHF. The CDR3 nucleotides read TGTGCCAGCAGTTTCGTCGGACAGGGGGGAAATCAGCCCCAGCATTTT.

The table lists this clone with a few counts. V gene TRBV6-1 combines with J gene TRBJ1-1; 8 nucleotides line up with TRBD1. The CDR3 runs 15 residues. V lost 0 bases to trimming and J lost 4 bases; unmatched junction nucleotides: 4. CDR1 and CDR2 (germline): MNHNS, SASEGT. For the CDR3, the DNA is TGTGCCAGCAGTGAAGCCGGGACAGGAGCCACTGAAGCTTTCTTT. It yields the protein CASSEAGTGATEAFF.

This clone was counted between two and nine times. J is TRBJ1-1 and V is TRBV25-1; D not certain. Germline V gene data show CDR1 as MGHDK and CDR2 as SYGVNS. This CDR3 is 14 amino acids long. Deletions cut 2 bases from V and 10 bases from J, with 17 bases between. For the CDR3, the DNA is TGTGCCAGCAGTGAAGGTTGGGGTGGGAGCGGAGCTTTCTTT. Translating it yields CASSEGWGGSGAFF.

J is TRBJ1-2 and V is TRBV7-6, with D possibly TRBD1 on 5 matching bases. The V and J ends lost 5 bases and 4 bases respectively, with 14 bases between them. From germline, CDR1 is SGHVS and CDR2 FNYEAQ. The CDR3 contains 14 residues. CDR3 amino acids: CASSARDSRYGYTF. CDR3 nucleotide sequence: TGTGCCAGCAGCGCCCGGGACTCTCGCTATGGCTACACCTTC.

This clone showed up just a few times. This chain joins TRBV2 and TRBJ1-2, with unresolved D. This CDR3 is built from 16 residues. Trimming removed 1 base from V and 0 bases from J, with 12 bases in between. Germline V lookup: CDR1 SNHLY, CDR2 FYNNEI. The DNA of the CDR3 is TGTGCCAGCAGTGAAGGACACGGTTTTTCTAACTATGGCTACACCTTC. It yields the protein CASSEGHGFSNYGYTF.

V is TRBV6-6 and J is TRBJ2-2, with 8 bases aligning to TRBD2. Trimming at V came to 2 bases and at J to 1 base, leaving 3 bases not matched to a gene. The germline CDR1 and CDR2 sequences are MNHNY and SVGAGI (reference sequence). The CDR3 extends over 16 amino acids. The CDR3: CASSYGAGGNTGELFF. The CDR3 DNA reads TGTGCCAGCAGTTACGGTGCGGGGGGGAACACCGGGGAGCTGTTTTTT.

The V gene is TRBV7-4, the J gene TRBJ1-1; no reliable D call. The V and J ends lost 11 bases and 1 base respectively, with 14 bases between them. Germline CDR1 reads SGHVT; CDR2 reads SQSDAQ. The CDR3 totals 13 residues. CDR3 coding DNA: TGTGCCGTCGACGTTCGCGGGAACACTGAAGCTTTCTTT. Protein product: CAVDVRGNTEAFF.

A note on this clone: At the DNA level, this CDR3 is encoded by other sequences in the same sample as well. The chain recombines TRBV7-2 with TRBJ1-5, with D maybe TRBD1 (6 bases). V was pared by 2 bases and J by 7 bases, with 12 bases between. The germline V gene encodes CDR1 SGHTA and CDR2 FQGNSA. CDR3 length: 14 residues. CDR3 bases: TGTGCCAGCAGCTTAACAGGGTCGGGGCAGCCCCAGCATTTT. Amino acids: CASSLTGSGQPQHF.

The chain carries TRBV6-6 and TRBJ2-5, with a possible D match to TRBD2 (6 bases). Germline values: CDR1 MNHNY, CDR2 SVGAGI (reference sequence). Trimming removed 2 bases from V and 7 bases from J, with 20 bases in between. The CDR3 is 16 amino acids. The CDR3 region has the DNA TGTGCCAGCAGTTACGGCGGGACCGATACCCGGGGGACCCAGTACTTC. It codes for CASSYGGTDTRGTQYF.

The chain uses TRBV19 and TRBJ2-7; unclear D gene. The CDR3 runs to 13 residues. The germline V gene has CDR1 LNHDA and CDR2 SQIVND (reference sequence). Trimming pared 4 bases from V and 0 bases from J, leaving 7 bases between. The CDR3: CASSRQVSYEQYF. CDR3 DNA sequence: TGTGCCAGTAGTAGGCAGGTCTCCTACGAGCAGTACTTC.

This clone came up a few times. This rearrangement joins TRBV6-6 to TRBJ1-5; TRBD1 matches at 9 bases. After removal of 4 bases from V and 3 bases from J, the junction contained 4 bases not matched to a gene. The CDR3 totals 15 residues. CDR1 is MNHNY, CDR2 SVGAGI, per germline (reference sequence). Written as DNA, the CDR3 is TGTGCCAGCAGTTGGGGGACAGGGCCCAATCAGCCCCAGCATTTT. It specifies CASSWGTGPNQPQHF.

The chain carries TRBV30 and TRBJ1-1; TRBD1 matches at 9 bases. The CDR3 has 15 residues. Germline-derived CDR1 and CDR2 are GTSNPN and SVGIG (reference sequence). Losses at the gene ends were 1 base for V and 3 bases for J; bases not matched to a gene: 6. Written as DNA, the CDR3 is TGTGCCTGGAGTGGAGGACAGGGGAAAGACACTGAAGCTTTCTTT. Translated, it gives CAWSGGQGKDTEAFF.

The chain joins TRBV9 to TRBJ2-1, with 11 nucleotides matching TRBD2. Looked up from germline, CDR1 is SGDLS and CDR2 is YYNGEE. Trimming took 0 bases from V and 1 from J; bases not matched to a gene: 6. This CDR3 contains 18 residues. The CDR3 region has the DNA TGTGCCAGCAGCGTAGTTTCTAGCGGGGGGCTTTCCTACAATGAGCAGTTCTTC. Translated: CASSVVSSGGLSYNEQFF.

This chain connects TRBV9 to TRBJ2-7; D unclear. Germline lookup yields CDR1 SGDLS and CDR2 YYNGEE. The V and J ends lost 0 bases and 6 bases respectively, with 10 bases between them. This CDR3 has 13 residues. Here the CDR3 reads CASSVDSRSEQYF. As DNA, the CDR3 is TGTGCCAGCAGCGTAGATTCGAGGAGCGAGCAGTACTTC.

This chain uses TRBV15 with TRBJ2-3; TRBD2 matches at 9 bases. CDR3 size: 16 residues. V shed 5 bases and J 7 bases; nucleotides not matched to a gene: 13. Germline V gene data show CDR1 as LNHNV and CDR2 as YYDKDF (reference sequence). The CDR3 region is CATSAMMGTSQNTQYF. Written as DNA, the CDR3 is TGTGCCACCAGCGCCATGATGGGGACTAGCCAAAATACGCAGTATTTT.

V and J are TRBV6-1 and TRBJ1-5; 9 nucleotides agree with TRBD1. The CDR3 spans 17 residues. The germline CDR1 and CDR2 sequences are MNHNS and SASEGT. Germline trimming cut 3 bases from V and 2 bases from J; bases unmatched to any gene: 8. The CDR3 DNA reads TGTGCCAGCAGTGAGCCGGCCCGACAGGGGGGCAATCAGCCCCAGCATTTT. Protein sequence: CASSEPARQGGNQPQHF.

The CDR3 here is CASSDNRNYEQYF. The CDR3 DNA reads as TGTGCCAGCAGTGATAATCGTAACTACGAGCAGTACTTC. The rearrangement links TRBV2 to TRBJ2-7; no clear D gene. The V gene's germline CDR1 is SNHLY and CDR2 FYNNEI. CDR3 length equals 13 residues. V was trimmed by 3 bases and J by 3 bases, leaving 9 bases between them. The full variable domain, completed using reference TRBV2 and TRBJ2-7, is EPEVTQTPSHQVTQMGQEVILRCVPISNHLYFYWYRQILGQKVEFLVSFYNNEISEKSEIFDDQFSVERPDGSNFTLKIRSTKLEDSAMYFCASSDNRNYEQYFGPGTRLTVT.

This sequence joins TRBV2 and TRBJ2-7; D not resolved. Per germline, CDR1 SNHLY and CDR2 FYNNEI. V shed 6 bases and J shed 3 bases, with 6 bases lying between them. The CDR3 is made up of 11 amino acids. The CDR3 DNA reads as TGTGCCAGCAGACTAAACTACGAGCAGTACTTC. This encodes CASRLNYEQYF.

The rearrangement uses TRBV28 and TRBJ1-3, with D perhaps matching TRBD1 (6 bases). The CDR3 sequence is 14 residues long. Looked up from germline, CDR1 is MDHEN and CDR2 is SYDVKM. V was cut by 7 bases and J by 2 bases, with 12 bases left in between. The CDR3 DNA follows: TGTGCCAGCAACCAACAGGGAACTGGAAACACCATATATTTT. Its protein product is CASNQQGTGNTIYF.

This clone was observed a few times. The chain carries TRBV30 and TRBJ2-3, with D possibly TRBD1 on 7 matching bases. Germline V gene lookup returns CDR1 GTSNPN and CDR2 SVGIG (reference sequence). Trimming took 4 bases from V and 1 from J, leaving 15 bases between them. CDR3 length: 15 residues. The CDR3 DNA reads TGTGCCTGGATCAGGGGGGACCGCCGCACAGATACGCAGTATTTT. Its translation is CAWIRGDRRTDTQYF.

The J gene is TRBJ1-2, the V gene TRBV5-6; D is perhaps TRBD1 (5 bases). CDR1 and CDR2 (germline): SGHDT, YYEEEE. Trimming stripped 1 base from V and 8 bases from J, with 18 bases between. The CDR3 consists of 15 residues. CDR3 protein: CASSLSAGPGRGYTF. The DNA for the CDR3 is TGTGCCAGCAGCTTGTCGGCAGGGCCAGGACGGGGCTACACCTTC.

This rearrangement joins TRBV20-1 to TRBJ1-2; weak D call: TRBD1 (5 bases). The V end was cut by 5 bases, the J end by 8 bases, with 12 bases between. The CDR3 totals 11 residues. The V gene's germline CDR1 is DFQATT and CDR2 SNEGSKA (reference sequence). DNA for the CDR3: TGCAGTGCTTTGGGCCCAGGGGGCTACACCTTC. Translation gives CSALGPGGYTF.

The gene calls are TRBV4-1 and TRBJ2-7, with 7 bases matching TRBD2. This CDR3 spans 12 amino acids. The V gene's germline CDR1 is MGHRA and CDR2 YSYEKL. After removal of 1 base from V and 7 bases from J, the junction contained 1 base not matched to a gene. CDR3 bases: TGCGCCAGCAGCCAAGGAGCGGGGGAGCAGTACTTC. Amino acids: CASSQGAGEQYF.

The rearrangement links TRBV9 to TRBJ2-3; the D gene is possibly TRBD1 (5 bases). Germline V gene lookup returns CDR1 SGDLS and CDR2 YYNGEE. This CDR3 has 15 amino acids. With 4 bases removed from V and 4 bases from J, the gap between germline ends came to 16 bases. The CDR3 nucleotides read TGTGCCAGCAGCTCCTGGACATATGGTTCAGATACGCAGTATTTT. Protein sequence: CASSSWTYGSDTQYF.